This is a list of T cell receptor beta chains from one sample in a study of vaccination and CD4 T cells after COVID-19. TCRdb reprocessed the PCR reads via MiXCR and lists one record per CDR3 protein. The data contain around 18,000 distinct CDR3 sequences, 30% to 35% of them seen just once; the ten biggest clones take up roughly 15%. These receptors' antigens are unknown. The sequencing sample was made of cultured CD4+ T cells from blood. These receptor sequences come from a human donor with COVID-19. Each CDR3 is given with its conserved first and last residue. The order of the fields is D gene, J gene, V gene, clone size, CDR3 DNA, CDR3 protein. The D gene is left open where the match is weak. Only part of the rows carry a size: once, few, many, or a class if the clone is expanded.

NA	TRBJ2-7	TRBV18	NA	TGTGCCAGTACCGGGACGGTATCCTACGAGCAGTACTTC	CASTGTVSYEQYF
NA	TRBJ2-5	TRBV21-1	NA	TGTGCCAGCAGCAAATCCACCAAGGGGCTAGCGGGGGGGGACAGACAAGAGACCCAGTACTTC	CASSKSTKGLAGGDRQETQYF
NA	TRBJ2-3	TRBV19	NA	TGTGCCAGTAGTTTTCTCACAGATACGCAGTATTTT	CASSFLTDTQYF
NA	TRBJ1-4	TRBV15	NA	TGTGCCACCAGCGGCCAAACCCGACGGAACATTAATGAAAAACTGTTTTTT	CATSGQTRRNINEKLFF
NA	TRBJ1-2	TRBV11-3	NA	TGTGCCAGCAGCGGCCGGGCCCCCAACTATGGCTACACCTTC	CASSGRAPNYGYTF
TRBD1	TRBJ1-6	TRBV2	NA	TGTGCCAGCAGCGTACAGGGGAGGAAAGGGTCACCCCTCCACTTT	CASSVQGRKGSPLHF
NA	TRBJ1-3	TRBV5-5	medium-sized	TGTGCCAGCAGCTTGAGGTTGAGGTTCTCTGGAAACACCATATATTTT	CASSLRLRFSGNTIYF
TRBD1	TRBJ1-6	TRBV19	NA	TGTGCCAGTAGTCCAACCTCCGCCCAGGGGGCCAATTCACCCCTCCACTTT	CASSPTSAQGANSPLHF
NA	TRBJ2-6	TRBV6-2/TRBV6-3	NA	TGTGCCAGCAGTTCCACACACACAGGGCAGGGGGCCAACGTCCTGACTTTC	CASSSTHTGQGANVLTF
TRBD1	TRBJ2-3	TRBV4-2	NA	TGTGCCAGCAGCCAAGAAACAGGGGGAGATACGCAGTATTTT	CASSQETGGDTQYF
TRBD2	TRBJ2-7	TRBV6-1	NA	TGTGCCAGCAGTGAAGCGCGGGGGGGTCCTTCATCCTACGAGCAGTACTTC	CASSEARGGPSSYEQYF
NA	TRBJ1-1	TRBV12-3/TRBV12-4	NA	TGTGCCAGCACCAATCGGGGTGGAGACACTGAAGCTTTCTTT	CASTNRGGDTEAFF
NA	TRBJ1-1	TRBV27	few	TGTGCCAGCACCCCTGAGGGCAGAAACACTGAAGCTTTCTTT	CASTPEGRNTEAFF
NA	TRBJ1-1	TRBV27	few	TGTGCCAGCAGTCTCGTACCTAACACTGAAGCTTTCTTT	CASSLVPNTEAFF
NA	TRBJ1-1	TRBV7-9	NA	TGTGCCAGCAGCTTGGATCTCACTGAAGCTTTCTTT	CASSLDLTEAFF
TRBD1	TRBJ1-2	TRBV7-2	few	TGTGCCAGCAGCTCGACAGGGATGGGCTATGGCTACACCTTC	CASSSTGMGYGYTF
NA	TRBJ2-5	TRBV11-2	NA	TGTGCCAGCAGCTTAGTCCGGGGGACCCAGTACTTC	CASSLVRGTQYF
TRBD1	TRBJ1-5	TRBV7-2	NA	TGTGCCAGCAGCTTTAGACAGGGTGGCAATCAGCCCCAGCATTTT	CASSFRQGGNQPQHF
NA	TRBJ2-2	TRBV6-9	NA	TGTGCCAGCACCCCCCGCGGGAACACCGGGGAGCTGTTTTTT	CASTPRGNTGELFF
NA	TRBJ1-2	TRBV14	NA	TGTGCCAGCAGCCCTGGTATCTCCTATGGCTACACCTTC	CASSPGISYGYTF
TRBD2	TRBJ2-1	TRBV6-5	NA	TGTGCCAGCAGTTACTCGTCCGGCGGGGGGGCCCGGAATGAGCAGTTCTTC	CASSYSSGGGARNEQFF
NA	TRBJ1-2	TRBV6-2/TRBV6-3	few	TGTGCCAGCAGAGACACGGGCTACACCTTC	CASRDTGYTF